These T cell receptor beta chains were read from a single sample in a study of OX40 agonist ivuxolimab in advanced cancers. This table comes from immunoSEQ multiplex PCR, and its TCRdb copy is limited to in-frame clones, with some not included. Of around 12,000 clones detected, approximately 69% appear once; the ten largest clones hold around 33%. Sample: CD4+ or CD8+ T cells sorted from blood, taken in a trial of the OX40 agonist ivuxolimab. These receptors originate from an adult with an advanced solid tumor such as melanoma, head and neck, liver or kidney cancer. Both conserved end residues are part of each CDR3. D genes are given only for firm matches. Some rows mark clone size as missing; the rest say once, few, many or name a class of expanded clone.

size	V	J	length	D	DNA	CDR3
NA	TRBV18	TRBJ1-2	18	TRBD1	TGTGCCAGCTCACCAATGATGCCGGGCACAGGGGAAAACTATGGCTACACCTTC	CASSPMMPGTGENYGYTF
NA	TRBV27	TRBJ2-3	17	NA	TGTGCCAGCAGTCCCCTAGGGACGCATACTAGCACAGATACGCAGTATTTT	CASSPLGTHTSTDTQYF
NA	TRBV13	TRBJ2-3	13	NA	TGTGCCAGCAGCTCAGACACCGGTGATACGCAGTATTTT	CASSSDTGDTQYF
NA	TRBV7-9	TRBJ2-1	19	TRBD2	TGTGCCAGCAGCTACCTAGATGCCGGGAGGCAAATATGGGACAATGAGCAGTTCTTC	CASSYLDAGRQIWDNEQFF
NA	TRBV11-2	TRBJ2-3	15	NA	TGTGCCAGCAGCTTATTTTGGTCCCTTGGTGATACGCAGTATTTT	CASSLFWSLGDTQYF
NA	TRBV12-5	TRBJ2-1	15	NA	TGTGCTAGTGGTCTAGGGGAGGCCTTCTACAATGAGCAGTTCTTC	CASGLGEAFYNEQFF
once	TRBV5-4	TRBJ1-1	13	NA	TGTGCCAGCAGCTTTACAGGGAACACTGAAGCTTTCTTT	CASSFTGNTEAFF
NA	TRBV13	TRBJ2-5	12	NA	TGTGCCAGCAGCTTACTCCAAGAGACCCAGTACTTC	CASSLLQETQYF
once	TRBV4-1	TRBJ2-1	16	NA	TGCGCCAGCAGCCAAGAGGGGGGTAGGGGGAGCAATGAGCAGTTCTTC	CASSQEGGRGSNEQFF
NA	TRBV7-9	TRBJ2-7	13	NA	TGTGCCAGCAGCACGCAAGCGGTGGGAGAGCAGTACTTC	CASSTQAVGEQYF
NA	TRBV5-8	TRBJ2-1	12	NA	TGTGCCAGCAGCCAGGGGTACAATGAGCAGTTCTTC	CASSQGYNEQFF
NA	TRBV5-4	TRBJ2-1	11	NA	TGTGCCAGCAGCTTTACAGCTGAGCAGTTCTTC	CASSFTAEQFF
NA	TRBV12-5	TRBJ2-7	12	TRBD2	TGTGCTAGTGCGAGCGGGAGTTACGAGCAGTACTTC	CASASGSYEQYF
NA	TRBV10-3	TRBJ1-1	13	NA	TGTGCCATCAGTGAGTCGGGAAGGGATGAAGCTTTCTTT	CAISESGRDEAFF
NA	TRBV18	TRBJ1-2	15	NA	TGTGCCAGCTCTATAGAAATCTCACCCTACTATGGCTACACCTTC	CASSIEISPYYGYTF